Presented here are 23 T cell receptor beta chains from one specimen sequenced in a study of cytomegalovirus exposure and HLA in healthy donors. 60 Vbeta and 13 Jbeta primers were used in PCR. Produced via immunoSEQ multiplex PCR; TCRdb's table is partial and in-frame only. Here the sample spans approximately 150,000 clones, more than 80% being singletons. Sequencing input: PBMCs. Every receptor here comes from a woman aged 50 to 60 in good health and CMV-seronegative.

The genes are TRBV10-3 and TRBJ1-2; possible D gene TRBD1, 6 bases. Germline assignment: CDR1 ENHRY and CDR2 SYGVKD. This CDR3 is 13 amino acids long. V was shortened by 3 bases and J by 6 bases, with 11 bases between the two germline ends. CDR3 sequence (DNA): TGTGCCATCAGTGAAAATACAGGGAATGGCTACACCTTC. It specifies CAISENTGNGYTF.

The chain joins TRBV19 to TRBJ2-3, with D perhaps TRBD2 (6 bases). Germline CDR1 reads LNHDA; CDR2 reads SQIVND (reference sequence). The CDR3 runs 14 residues. With 8 bases removed from V and 0 bases from J, the gap between germline ends came to 12 bases. The CDR3 here is CASASGRSTDTQYF. The CDR3 DNA sequence: TGTGCCAGTGCGAGCGGGCGAAGCACAGATACGCAGTATTTT.

The chain combines TRBV9 with TRBJ2-1, with D perhaps TRBD2 (5 bases). The CDR3 runs 16 residues. V shed 4 bases and J shed 6 bases, with 20 bases lying between them. Germline lookup yields CDR1 SGDLS and CDR2 YYNGEE. As DNA, the CDR3 is TGTGCCAGCAGCCCCCTGGGTCGGGTAGGGAGCAATGAGCAGTTCTTC. It specifies CASSPLGRVGSNEQFF.

The chain has TRBV7-6 and TRBJ2-3; D uncertain. Per the germline V gene, CDR1 is SGHVS and CDR2 is FNYEAQ. The V end was cut by 5 bases, the J end by 3 bases, with 15 bases between. This CDR3 has 15 amino acids. CDR3 region: CASSPSWVGTDTQYF. The CDR3 region has the DNA TGTGCCAGCAGCCCTAGTTGGGTTGGTACAGATACGCAGTATTTT.

Worth noting for this clone: Additional DNA sequences in this sample encode the identical CDR3. The CDR3 sequence is CASSLVIQGTYGYTF. For the CDR3, the DNA is TGTGCCAGCAGCTTAGTAATCCAGGGCACCTACGGCTACACCTTC. V gene TRBV7-2 combines with J gene TRBJ1-2; maybe TRBD1 (5 bases). The V gene's germline CDR1 is SGHTA and CDR2 FQGNSA. The CDR3 contains 15 residues. V gave up 1 base and J gave up 8 bases, with 17 bases separating them.

The chain employs TRBV5-6 and TRBJ1-1; a weak D match, TRBD1 (6 bases). CDR3 length: 15 amino acids. V was pared by 2 bases and J by 2 bases, with 13 bases between. CDR1 and CDR2 (germline): SGHDT, YYEEEE. CDR3 sequence (DNA): TGTGCCAGCAGCTTACGCCGGACAGCTAACACTGAAGCTTTCTTT. Translating gives CASSLRRTANTEAFF.

This clone was seen a few times. This rearrangement joins TRBV19 to TRBJ1-6; D gene ambiguous. V lost 0 bases, J lost 6 bases, and 9 bases lay in between. Germline values: CDR1 LNHDA, CDR2 SQIVND (reference sequence). This CDR3 contains 15 residues. The CDR3 loop reads CASSIDMGLNSPLHF. Written as DNA, the CDR3 is TGTGCCAGTAGTATAGATATGGGCCTTAATTCACCCCTCCACTTT.

This clone is a singleton in its sample. V gene TRBV7-2 combines with J gene TRBJ1-3; D not certain. V was clipped by 5 bases and J by 3 bases, with 14 bases between them. Germline CDR1 SGHTA, CDR2 FQGNSA. The CDR3 loop spans 15 amino acids. The DNA for the CDR3 is TGTGCCAGCAGCCTTAGCGGCAGGATTGGAAACACCATATATTTT. Its protein is CASSLSGRIGNTIYF. Drawing the rest from reference TRBV7-2 and TRBJ1-3, the complete variable domain is GAGVSQSPSNKVTEKGKDVELRCDPISGHTALYWYRQSLGQGLEFLIYFQGNSAPDKSGLPSDRFSAERTGGSVSTLTIQRTQQEDSAVYLCASSLSGRIGNTIYFGEGSWLTVV.

The gene calls are TRBV10-3 and TRBJ1-1; D possibly corresponds to TRBD1 (5 bases). The CDR3 sequence is 14 residues long. Per the germline V gene, CDR1 is ENHRY and CDR2 is SYGVKD. The V gene lost 0 bases and the J gene lost 5 bases, with 10 bases spanning the gap. CDR3: CAISESGGETEAFF. Written as DNA, the CDR3 is TGTGCCATCAGTGAGTCTGGGGGGGAGACTGAAGCTTTCTTT.

A single count supports this clone. The V and J genes are TRBV5-4 and TRBJ1-3, with D perhaps TRBD1 (6 bases). This CDR3 spans 16 amino acids. Deletions cut 2 bases from V and 1 base from J, with 13 bases between. Germline lookup yields CDR1 SGHNT and CDR2 YYREEE (reference sequence). DNA of the CDR3: TGTGCCAGCAGCTTCCAGGGGATGCGATCTGGAAACACCATATATTTT. Encoded protein: CASSFQGMRSGNTIYF.

The V gene is TRBV11-2, the J gene TRBJ2-5; 8 positions match TRBD2. Germline CDR1 is SGHAT and CDR2 is FQNNGV. Trimming took 5 bases from V and 5 from J; bases not matched to a gene: 13. CDR3 length: 16 amino acids. For the CDR3, the DNA is TGTGCCAGCAGCCCCCTGAACGGGAGGGCTTTGGAGACCCAGTACTTC. Translation gives CASSPLNGRALETQYF.

V gene TRBV11-2 combines with J gene TRBJ2-2; maybe TRBD1 (6 bases). Germline V gives CDR1 SGHAT, CDR2 FQNNGV. With 5 bases removed from V and 9 bases from J, the gap between germline ends came to 19 bases. This CDR3 comprises 15 residues. The CDR3 DNA follows: TGTGCCAGCAGCCACCCCGGGACACTTAGCCGGGAGCTGTTTTTT. The encoded protein is CASSHPGTLSRELFF.

Comments on this clone: One junction end disagrees with the germline gene, perhaps due to a read error. The rearrangement links TRBV7-9 to TRBJ2-3, with D perhaps TRBD2 (5 bases). This CDR3 is 14 amino acids long. CDR1 is SEHNR and CDR2 is FQNEAQ in the germline V gene (reference sequence). The CDR3 loop reads CAGSQNGGTDTQYF. The CDR3 region has the DNA TGTGCCGGCAGCCAAAACGGGGGCACAGATACGCAGTATTTT.

The chain has TRBV20-1 and TRBJ2-3; 7 nucleotides line up with TRBD2. CDR1 and CDR2 (germline): DFQATT, SNEGSKA (reference sequence). This CDR3 is built from 11 residues. CDR3 DNA: TGCAGGGGCCTCGCGGGCGGGAGTCAGTATTTT. Protein: CRGLAGGSQYF.

V is TRBV11-2 and J is TRBJ2-2; the D gene is possibly TRBD2 (5 bases). In germline, CDR1 is SGHAT, CDR2 FQNNGV. The CDR3 has 15 residues. V shed 5 bases and J shed 5 bases, with 15 bases lying between them. The CDR3 here is CASSNRGRGTGELFF. DNA of the CDR3: TGTGCCAGCAGCAACCGGGGAAGAGGAACCGGGGAGCTGTTTTTT. Looking up the rest from reference TRBV11-2 and TRBJ2-2 gives the full variable domain: EAGVAQSPRYKIIEKRQSVAFWCNPISGHATLYWYQQILGQGPKLLIQFQNNGVVDDSQLPKDRFSAERLKGVDSTLKIQPAKLEDSAVYLCASSNRGRGTGELFFGEGSRLTVL.

V is TRBV28 and J is TRBJ1-1; 9 bases fit TRBD1. V gave up 6 bases and J gave up 4 bases; unmatched junction bases: 12. The germline gives CDR1 MDHEN, CDR2 SYDVKM. The CDR3 length is 16 residues. The CDR3: CASRGGGTGLGTEAFF. Here the CDR3 DNA reads TGTGCCAGCAGGGGGGGCGGGACAGGGCTTGGCACTGAAGCTTTCTTT.

The V gene is TRBV7-2, the J gene TRBJ2-3, with a possible D match to TRBD1 (5 bases). Trimming took off 4 bases at V and 3 bases at J, with 14 bases between the two ends. Per the germline V gene, CDR1 is SGHTA and CDR2 is FQGNSA. This CDR3 is 15 amino acids long. The CDR3 DNA follows: TGTGCCAGCAGCTCTATCAGGGATTTGACAGATACGCAGTATTTT. Translated: CASSSIRDLTDTQYF.

The chain is built from TRBV10-1 and TRBJ2-4, with TRBD1 matching 7 bases. The V gene's germline CDR1 is WNHNN and CDR2 SYGVQD (reference sequence). With V trimmed by 8 bases and J by 0 bases, 19 bases remained unmatched. CDR3 size: 19 residues. CDR3 bases: TGCGCCAGCGGCGGCGACAGGGCCTTCCCAAATTTAGCCAAAAACATTCAGTACTTC. Translation: CASGGDRAFPNLAKNIQYF.

The chain employs TRBV2 and TRBJ2-5, with D uncertain. The V gene lost 6 bases and the J gene lost 1 base, with 12 bases spanning the gap. This CDR3 comprises 14 residues. Germline V gene data show CDR1 as SNHLY and CDR2 as FYNNEI. The CDR3 region has the DNA TGTGCCAGCAGAAGACTGAGCTTCCAAGAGACCCAGTACTTC. It is translated as CASRRLSFQETQYF.

DNA for the CDR3: TGTGCCAGCAGACCCCGACAGGGGGCCCAGCCCCAGCATTTT. This gives the protein CASRPRQGAQPQHF. The chain recombines TRBV28 with TRBJ1-5, with 10 bases aligning to TRBD1. Losses at the gene ends were 6 bases for V and 7 bases for J; bases not matched to a gene: 6. This CDR3 region has 14 residues. Germline CDR1 MDHEN, CDR2 SYDVKM.

The V and J genes are TRBV7-8 and TRBJ1-4; TRBD1 aligns across 7 bases. The CDR3 contains 17 residues. The trim removed 1 base at V and 4 bases at J, leaving 9 bases unmatched. CDR1 and CDR2 (germline): SGHVS, FQNEAQ. In DNA form, the CDR3 reads TGTGCCAGCAGCTTAGGGTACAGGGGCCACCTTAATGAAAAACTGTTTTTT. Translated, it gives CASSLGYRGHLNEKLFF.

The chain couples TRBV11-2 to TRBJ2-1; TRBD1 agrees at 11 bases. The J segment lost 4 bases and the V segment lost 5 bases, leaving 4 bases of the junction unmatched. CDR1 and CDR2 (germline): SGHAT, FQNNGV. The CDR3 runs 15 residues. The CDR3 bases are TGTGCCAGCAGCCGGGACAGGGGGGAATACAATGAGCAGTTCTTC. Residues: CASSRDRGEYNEQFF.

The V and J genes are TRBV5-1 and TRBJ2-5; 14 nucleotides align to TRBD2. The J call could be wrong; TRBJ2-7 is a better fit for the DNA end. This CDR3 has 17 residues. CDR1 SGHRS and CDR2 YFSETQ come from the germline V gene. This CDR3 reads CASSFGGRGTSGGEQYF. The CDR3 bases are TGCGCCAGCAGCTTTGGGGGTCGGGGGACTAGCGGGGGCGAGCAGTACTTC.